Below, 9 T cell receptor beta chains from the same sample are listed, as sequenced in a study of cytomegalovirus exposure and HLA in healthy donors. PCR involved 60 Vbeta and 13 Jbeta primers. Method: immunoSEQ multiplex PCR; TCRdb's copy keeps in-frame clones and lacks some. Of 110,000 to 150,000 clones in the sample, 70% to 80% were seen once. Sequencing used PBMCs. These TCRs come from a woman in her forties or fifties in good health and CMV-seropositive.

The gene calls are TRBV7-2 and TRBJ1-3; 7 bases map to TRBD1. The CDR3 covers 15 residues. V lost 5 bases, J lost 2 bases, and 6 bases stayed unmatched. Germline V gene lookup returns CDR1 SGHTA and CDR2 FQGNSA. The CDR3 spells CASSIDRDTGNTIYF. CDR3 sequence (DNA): TGTGCCAGCAGCATAGACAGGGATACTGGAAACACCATATATTTT.

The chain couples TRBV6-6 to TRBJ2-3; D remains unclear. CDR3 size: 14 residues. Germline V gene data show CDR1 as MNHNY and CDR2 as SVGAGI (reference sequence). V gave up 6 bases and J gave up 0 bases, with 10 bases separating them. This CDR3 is CASRLSQSTDTQYF. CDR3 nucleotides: TGTGCCAGCAGACTCTCTCAAAGCACAGATACGCAGTATTTT.

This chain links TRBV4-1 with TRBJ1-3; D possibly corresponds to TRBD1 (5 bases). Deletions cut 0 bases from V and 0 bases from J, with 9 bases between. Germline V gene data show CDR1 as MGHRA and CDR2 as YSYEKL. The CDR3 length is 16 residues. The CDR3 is CASSQEAGLSGNTIYF. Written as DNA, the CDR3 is TGCGCCAGCAGCCAAGAGGCGGGACTCTCTGGAAACACCATATATTTT.

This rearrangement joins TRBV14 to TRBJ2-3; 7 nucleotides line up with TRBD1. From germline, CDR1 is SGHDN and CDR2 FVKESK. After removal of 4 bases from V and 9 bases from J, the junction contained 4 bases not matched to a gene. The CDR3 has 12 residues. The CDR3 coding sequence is TGTGCCAGCAGCCTCCGGGACAGCACGCAGTATTTT. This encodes CASSLRDSTQYF.

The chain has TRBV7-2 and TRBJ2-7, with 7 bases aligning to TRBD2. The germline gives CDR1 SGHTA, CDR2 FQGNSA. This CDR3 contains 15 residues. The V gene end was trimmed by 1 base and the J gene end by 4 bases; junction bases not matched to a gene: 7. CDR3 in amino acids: CASSLGGGGAYEQYF. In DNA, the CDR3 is TGTGCCAGCAGCTTAGGAGGCGGGGGAGCTTACGAGCAGTACTTC. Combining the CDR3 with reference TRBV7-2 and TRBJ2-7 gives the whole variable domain GAGVSQSPSNKVTEKGKDVELRCDPISGHTALYWYRQSLGQGLEFLIYFQGNSAPDKSGLPSDRFSAERTGGSVSTLTIQRTQQEDSAVYLCASSLGGGGAYEQYFGPGTRLTVT.

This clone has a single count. CDR3 nucleotide sequence: TGTGCCAGCAGTTACTTAGGGCGGGGGGGGGCAGATACGCAGTATTTT. Its protein is CASSYLGRGGADTQYF. The chain couples TRBV6-5 to TRBJ2-3; TRBD2 agrees at 9 bases. Germline-derived CDR1 and CDR2 are MNHEY and SVGAGI. J was trimmed by 4 bases and V by 1 base; bases with no gene match: 6. The CDR3 loop spans 16 amino acids.

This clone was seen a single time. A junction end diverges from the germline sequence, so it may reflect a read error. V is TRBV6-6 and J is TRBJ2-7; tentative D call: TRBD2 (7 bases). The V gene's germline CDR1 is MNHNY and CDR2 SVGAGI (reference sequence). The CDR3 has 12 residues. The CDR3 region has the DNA TGTGCCAGCAGCCTGGGGAGGGGACATTGCGACTTC. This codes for CASSLGRGHCDF.

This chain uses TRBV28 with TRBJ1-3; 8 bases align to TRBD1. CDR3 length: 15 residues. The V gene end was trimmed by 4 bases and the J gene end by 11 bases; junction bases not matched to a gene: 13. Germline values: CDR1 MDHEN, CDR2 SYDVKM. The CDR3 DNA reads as TGTGCCAGCAGTTCGGGACAGGCCCAAGGTCGGCCCATATATTTT. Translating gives CASSSGQAQGRPIYF.

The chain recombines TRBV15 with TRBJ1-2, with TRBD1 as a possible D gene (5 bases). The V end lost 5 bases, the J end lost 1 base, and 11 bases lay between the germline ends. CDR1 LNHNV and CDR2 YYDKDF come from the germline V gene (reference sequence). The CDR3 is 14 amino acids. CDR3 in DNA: TGTGCCACCAGCGGGGACTCTCTTAACTATGGCTACACCTTC. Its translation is CATSGDSLNYGYTF. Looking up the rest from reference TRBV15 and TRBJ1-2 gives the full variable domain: DAMVIQNPRYQVTQFGKPVTLSCSQTLNHNVMYWYQQKSSQAPKLLFHYYDKDFNNEADTPDNFQSRRPNTSFCFLDIRSPGLGDTAMYLCATSGDSLNYGYTFGSGTRLTVV.